Below are 8 T cell receptor beta chains sequenced from a single sample in a study of metastatic and nonmetastatic thyroid tumors. TCRdb re-analyzed the PCR reads using MiXCR. This sample has approximately 30,000 clones; 17% occur once, and the top ten carry around 7.2%. All patients reached thyroid surgery having received no treatment beforehand. The sequencing sample was made of blood. The source is a female donor with papillary thyroid cancer or a benign thyroid nodule (not recorded which). Some clones in this sample may be carry-over from other donors' samples.

The chain couples TRBV7-3 to TRBJ2-2; 10 nucleotides match TRBD2. V shed 6 bases, J shed 7 bases, and the junction held 5 bases outside the gene matches. This CDR3 region has 14 residues. Germline values: CDR1 SGHTA, CDR2 FQGTGA. The CDR3 sequence: CASSLAGGFGELFF. The DNA of the CDR3 is TGTGCCAGCAGTTTAGCGGGAGGTTTCGGGGAGCTGTTTTTT.

This clone showed up many times. The chain employs TRBV28 and TRBJ2-5; tentative D call: TRBD2 (8 bases). Germline CDR1 reads MDHEN; CDR2 reads SYDVKM. The CDR3 spans 14 residues. Trimming removed 3 bases at V and 5 bases at J, with 13 bases between. Here the CDR3 DNA reads TGTGCCAGCAGTTTTAGCGGGACAGCGGAGACCCAGTACTTC. The encoded protein is CASSFSGTAETQYF. Combining the CDR3 with reference TRBV28 and TRBJ2-5 gives the whole variable domain DVKVTQSSRYLVKRTGEKVFLECVQDMDHENMFWYRQDPGLGLRLIYFSYDVKMKEKGDIPEGYSVSREKKERFSLILESASTNQTSMYLCASSFSGTAETQYFGPGTRLLVL.

This clone has a count of ten or more. The gene calls are TRBV24-1 and TRBJ1-1; D is undetermined. Germline V gene data show CDR1 as KGHDR and CDR2 as SFDVKD. Trimming pared 3 bases from V and 2 bases from J, leaving 6 bases between. CDR3 size: 13 residues. The CDR3, as DNA: TGTGCCACCAGTGATACCAGAAACACTGAAGCTTTCTTT. This encodes CATSDTRNTEAFF.

Ten or more counts support this clone. The genes are TRBV6-2 or TRBV6-3 and TRBJ2-5, with D perhaps matching TRBD2 (6 bases). Germline V gene sequence: CDR1 MNHEY, CDR2 SVGEGT. Trimming stripped 5 bases from V and 4 bases from J, with 14 bases between. The CDR3 has 14 amino acids. The CDR3 DNA reads TGTGCCAGCAGTACTGGGGGGAGGAGAGAGACCCAGTACTTC. Translated: CASSTGGRRETQYF.

This clone is a singleton in its sample. The CDR3 here is CASSLEGSTDTQYF. The CDR3 DNA reads TGTGCCAGCAGCCTGGAGGGGAGCACAGATACGCAGTATTTT. V usage is TRBV11-3 and J usage is TRBJ2-3; a weak D match, TRBD2 (6 bases). The ends were cut back, 5 bases at V and 0 bases at J, with 9 bases in the middle. The germline gives CDR1 SGHNT, CDR2 YENEEA. The CDR3 is made up of 14 amino acids.

This clone was counted many times. The same CDR3 can be traced to other DNA sequences in this sample. The rearrangement uses TRBV6-1 and TRBJ1-4, with D tentatively TRBD1 (5 bases). The V gene's germline CDR1 is MNHNS and CDR2 SASEGT. This CDR3 is 15 amino acids long. V lost 7 bases and J lost 14, with 26 bases in between. The CDR3: CASIPPGGNKGKLFF. The CDR3 DNA reads TGTGCCAGCATCCCCCCGGGGGGTAACAAGGGAAAGCTGTTTTTT.

J is TRBJ2-5 and V is TRBV20-1, with D possibly matching TRBD2 (5 bases). CDR3 size: 14 residues. V was trimmed by 6 bases and J by 2 bases, leaving 16 bases between them. The germline V gene encodes CDR1 DFQATT and CDR2 SNEGSKA (reference sequence). The CDR3 sequence: CSAHISVTQETQYF. As DNA, the CDR3 is TGCAGTGCCCATATTAGCGTTACACAAGAGACCCAGTACTTC.

In this sample, this clone turned up many times. V and J are TRBV3-1 and TRBJ1-2; no clear D. Germline CDR1 reads LGHDT; CDR2 reads YNNKEL (reference sequence). Trimming took off 0 bases at V and 3 bases at J, with 8 bases between the two ends. CDR3 length: 14 residues. The CDR3 protein is CASSQDTADYGYTF. DNA for the CDR3: TGTGCCAGCAGCCAAGATACAGCAGACTATGGCTACACCTTC.